A single sample is the source of the 26 T cell receptor beta chains below, sequenced in a study of CXCR3-negative and CXCR3-positive naive CD8 T cells. The TRB libraries of cDNA were built by UMI-labeled 5' RACE. TCRdb re-called the 5' RACE reads, yielding one record per CDR3 amino acid sequence without DNA. The sample totals tens of thousands of distinct CDR3 sequences; its top ten clones hold roughly 1.1%. Input material: naive CXCR3- CD8+ T cells from blood. Sample subset: CD45RO-CCR7+CD27+CD95- naive CD8+ T cells lacking CXCR3 (TNR3-). Receptors originate from a human donor in good health. Some clones in this sample may be carry-over from other donors' samples.

V gene TRBV11-2 combines with J gene TRBJ2-3. Per germline, CDR1 SGHAT and CDR2 FQNNGV. The CDR3 is made up of 15 amino acids. CDR3 in amino acids: CASSLEGNPSDTQYF.

The gene calls are TRBV5-1 and TRBJ2-7. Germline V gene sequence: CDR1 SGHRS, CDR2 YFSETQ. This CDR3 comprises 14 residues. The CDR3: CASSADRNWYEQYF.

This chain connects TRBV29-1 to TRBJ2-2; TCRdb indicates TRBD2, and absent DNA this call remains unverified. The CDR3 has 15 residues. Germline CDR1 and CDR2: SQVTM and ANQGSEA. The CDR3 spells CSVEGSSGNTGELFF.

The chain links TRBV14 to TRBJ2-7. Germline V gene lookup returns CDR1 SGHDN and CDR2 FVKESK. This CDR3 comprises 16 residues. CDR3 amino acids: CASSQVSGLTSYEQYF.

The chain uses TRBV20-1 and TRBJ2-1; TCRdb selects TRBD2, and the lack of DNA leaves this call unchecked. Germline values: CDR1 DFQATT, CDR2 SNEGSKA (reference sequence). The CDR3 extends over 15 amino acids. The CDR3: CSARELLAESNEQFF.

This sequence joins TRBV4-1 and TRBJ2-1; TCRdb indicates TRBD2, and absent DNA this call remains unverified. The CDR3 runs to 17 residues. Looked up from germline, CDR1 is MGHRA and CDR2 is YSYEKL. The chain's CDR3 is CASSEATSEFHYNEQFF.

The rearrangement joins TRBV5-6 to TRBJ2-7; the D call of TRBD1 rests on TCRdb alone, since no DNA is present to check it. The CDR3 covers 12 residues. Germline V CDR1 and CDR2: SGHDT, YYEEEE. The CDR3 sequence is CASSLQGGEQYF.

The V and J genes are TRBV20-1 and TRBJ1-2; the D gene TCRdb calls, TRBD1, cannot be checked with no DNA. Germline loops: CDR1 DFQATT, CDR2 SNEGSKA (reference sequence). The CDR3 consists of 13 residues. The CDR3 reads CSARAVGDYGYTF.

The V call is TRBV29-1, the J call TRBJ2-1; TCRdb designates TRBD2, a call that cannot be tested without DNA. Germline loops: CDR1 SQVTM, CDR2 ANQGSEA. The CDR3 has 15 amino acids. CDR3 loop: CSVEDPRSVGNEQFF.

The chain combines TRBV20-1 with TRBJ2-7. The germline V gene encodes CDR1 DFQATT and CDR2 SNEGSKA (reference sequence). CDR3 size: 15 residues. The CDR3 here is CSARDREPSSYEQYF.

The chain recombines TRBV9 with TRBJ1-1. Germline V CDR1 and CDR2: SGDLS, YYNGEE. The CDR3 is made up of 13 amino acids. The CDR3 here is CASSAGANTEAFF.

The chain recombines TRBV12-3 or TRBV12-4 with TRBJ2-1; TCRdb's D gene call, TRBD1, goes unchecked for lack of DNA. CDR3 length: 14 residues. The CDR3 sequence is CASSLRDRENEQFF.

The chain uses TRBV5-5 and TRBJ2-1. The CDR3 contains 15 residues. CDR1 is SGHKS, CDR2 YYEKEE, per germline (reference sequence). The CDR3 is CASSLERGSYNEQFF. The full variable domain, its missing parts supplied by reference TRBV5-5 and TRBJ2-1, is DAGVTQSPTHLIKTRGQQVTLRCSPISGHKSVSWYQQVLGQGPQFIFQYYEKEERGRGNFPDRFSARQFPNYSSELNVNALLLGDSALYLCASSLERGSYNEQFFGPGTRLTVL.

The chain joins TRBV29-1 to TRBJ2-1; TCRdb picks TRBD2, but there is no DNA to check that call. This CDR3 region has 13 residues. Germline CDR1 is SQVTM and CDR2 is ANQGSEA. CDR3 loop: CSVGEREDNEQFF.

The rearrangement links TRBV6-2 or TRBV6-3 to TRBJ1-1; TCRdb proposes TRBD1, but this gene call is untestable without DNA. The CDR3 loop spans 13 amino acids. Germline V gives CDR1 MNHEY, CDR2 SVGEGT. CDR3 loop: CASAERGNTEAFF.

The CDR3: CASSLFSGNTEAFF. This chain uses TRBV12-3 or TRBV12-4 with TRBJ1-1. CDR3 size: 14 residues.

The chain has TRBV9 and TRBJ2-4. CDR3 length equals 14 residues. The germline V gene encodes CDR1 SGDLS and CDR2 YYNGEE. The CDR3 reads CASSSDSNTDIQYF.

V gene TRBV27 combines with J gene TRBJ2-1; there is no DNA to check the TCRdb D call of TRBD2. The V gene's germline CDR1 is MNHEY and CDR2 SMNVEV (reference sequence). The CDR3 is made up of 12 amino acids. The CDR3: CASSFRGNEQFF.

This chain links TRBV7-9 with TRBJ2-2; with no DNA, the TCRdb D assignment of TRBD1 cannot be verified. The CDR3 is 16 amino acids. CDR1 is SEHNR, CDR2 FQNEAQ, per germline (reference sequence). CDR3 protein: CASTQSGQSNTGELFF.

The rearrangement joins TRBV29-1 to TRBJ2-7; TCRdb calls TRBD1, which cannot be checked without DNA. Germline loops: CDR1 SQVTM, CDR2 ANQGSEA. This CDR3 is 14 amino acids long. The CDR3 loop reads CSVESRDREYEQYF.

The genes are TRBV3-1 and TRBJ2-1; TCRdb's D gene call, TRBD2, goes unchecked for lack of DNA. CDR3 size: 15 residues. Per the germline V gene, CDR1 is LGHDT and CDR2 is YNNKEL (reference sequence). The CDR3 sequence: CASSLTSGSSDEQFF.

The CDR3: CASSPRTSGGSTDTQYF. The rearrangement uses TRBV7-9 and TRBJ2-3; without DNA, the TCRdb call of TRBD2 cannot be checked. The CDR3 runs to 17 residues. Germline CDR1 and CDR2: SEHNR and FQNEAQ (reference sequence).

This rearrangement joins TRBV29-1 to TRBJ1-1. The CDR3 is made up of 13 amino acids. Germline V gene sequence: CDR1 SQVTM, CDR2 ANQGSEA. CDR3 protein: CSVGEGSVTEAFF.

The chain links TRBV7-8 to TRBJ2-6; without DNA, the TCRdb call of TRBD1 cannot be checked. CDR3 length equals 19 residues. Germline CDR1 SGHVS, CDR2 FQNEAQ. CDR3 residues: CASSRLFVQGVAGANVLTF.

The chain employs TRBV2 and TRBJ1-2; the D call of TRBD1 rests on TCRdb alone, since no DNA is present to check it. This CDR3 region has 11 residues. Germline loops: CDR1 SNHLY, CDR2 FYNNEI. CDR3 protein: CASSEGAGYTF.

The rearrangement uses TRBV29-1 and TRBJ2-1; TCRdb calls TRBD1, which cannot be checked without DNA. The CDR3 has 13 residues. CDR1 SQVTM and CDR2 ANQGSEA come from the germline V gene. CDR3 protein: CSVEGTGWNEQFF.